Each of the 24 T cell receptor beta chains below was sequenced from the same sample in a study of cytomegalovirus exposure and HLA in healthy donors. PCR employed 60 Vbeta and 13 Jbeta primers. Repertoires were generated with immunoSEQ multiplex PCR, while TCRdb's copy carries only in-frame clones and drops some. Here the sample spans approximately 140,000 clones, around 78% being singletons. The specimen was PBMCs. The receptors were sampled from a male donor in good health and CMV-seronegative.

To note about this clone: Additional DNA sequences in this sample encode the identical CDR3. The chain combines TRBV27 with TRBJ1-2; D not resolved. The CDR3 loop spans 13 amino acids. V was cut by 5 bases and J by 7 bases, with 14 bases left in between. From germline, CDR1 is MNHEY and CDR2 SMNVEV (reference sequence). The chain's CDR3 is CASSRNGLRGYTF. CDR3 DNA sequence: TGTGCCAGCAGTCGAAACGGACTGCGTGGCTACACCTTC.

The chain is built from TRBV7-2 and TRBJ2-5, with 9 bases lining up with TRBD1. J lost 2 bases, V lost 4 bases, and 5 bases had no gene match. The CDR3 consists of 15 residues. Germline CDR1 SGHTA, CDR2 FQGNSA. The DNA of the CDR3 is TGTGCCAGCAGCTCAAGACAGGGGGGTCAAGAGACCCAGTACTTC. Protein: CASSSRQGGQETQYF.

The V gene is TRBV6-5, the J gene TRBJ1-1; D is unresolved. The CDR3 totals 15 residues. Germline V lookup: CDR1 MNHEY, CDR2 SVGAGI. With 0 bases removed from V and 0 bases from J, the gap between germline ends came to 8 bases. The CDR3 sequence is CASSYSRQLNTEAFF. The CDR3 bases are TGTGCCAGCAGTTACTCGAGGCAGTTGAACACTGAAGCTTTCTTT.

This clone was counted only a few times. The chain has TRBV29-1 and TRBJ2-7, with a possible D match to TRBD2 (6 bases). The length of the CDR3 is 13 residues. V was clipped by 7 bases and J by 4 bases, with 17 bases between them. The germline CDR1 and CDR2 sequences are SQVTM and ANQGSEA. The CDR3 here is CSAQRALGYEQYF. The CDR3 coding sequence is TGCAGCGCTCAGCGGGCCTTGGGTTACGAGCAGTACTTC.

The J gene is TRBJ2-5, the V gene TRBV10-3; 8 nucleotides align to TRBD2. CDR3 size: 16 residues. The germline CDR1 and CDR2 sequences are ENHRY and SYGVKD. V lost 0 bases to trimming and J lost 0 bases; unmatched junction nucleotides: 3. CDR3 amino acids: CAISESVRGDQETQYF. In nucleotides, the CDR3 is TGTGCCATCAGTGAGTCCGTGCGGGGGGACCAAGAGACCCAGTACTTC.

The rearrangement links TRBV9 to TRBJ2-1, with D possibly being TRBD2 (7 bases). Germline assignment: CDR1 SGDLS and CDR2 YYNGEE. CDR3 length equals 14 residues. V was clipped by 0 bases and J by 11 bases, with 15 bases between them. DNA of the CDR3: TGTGCCAGCAGCGTAGGGGGCGGGGGCACTAAGCAGTTCTTC. Protein: CASSVGGGGTKQFF.

This clone has just a few counts. The chain combines TRBV6-5 with TRBJ2-7; perhaps TRBD2 as D (5 bases). Trimming removed 6 bases from V and 4 bases from J, with 16 bases in between. Germline V gives CDR1 MNHEY, CDR2 SVGAGI. The CDR3 consists of 14 residues. The CDR3 DNA sequence: TGTGCCAGCAGCTTAGAATGGAGGAGTTACGAGCAGTACTTC. Its protein product is CASSLEWRSYEQYF.

This chain joins TRBV10-3 and TRBJ1-2; D not certain. Germline CDR1 and CDR2: ENHRY and SYGVKD. V was pared by 0 bases and J by 3 bases, with 5 bases between. CDR3 length equals 13 residues. CDR3 in DNA: TGTGCCATCAGTGAGTCGTCCTACTATGGCTACACCTTC. This codes for CAISESSYYGYTF.

This rearrangement joins TRBV4-2 to TRBJ2-7; maybe TRBD2 (5 bases). Germline V lookup: CDR1 LGHNA, CDR2 YNFKEQ. The CDR3 is 14 residues long. Trimming stripped 0 bases from V and 3 bases from J, with 9 bases between. CDR3 DNA: TGTGCCAGCAGCCAAGATGAGGGCAGCTACGAGCAGTACTTC. Translated, it gives CASSQDEGSYEQYF.

This clone was observed a few times. The chain combines TRBV7-2 with TRBJ1-1; 9 nucleotides line up with TRBD1. The CDR3 consists of 15 residues. Germline V gives CDR1 SGHTA, CDR2 FQGNSA. The V gene end was trimmed by 5 bases and the J gene end by 7 bases; junction bases not matched to a gene: 11. CDR3 in amino acids: CASSPKQGAQIEAFF. The CDR3 coding sequence is TGTGCCAGCAGCCCAAAACAGGGGGCGCAAATTGAAGCTTTCTTT.

A single count supports this clone. This chain uses TRBV19 with TRBJ2-1, with D maybe TRBD2 (5 bases). Trimming took 5 bases from V and 3 from J, leaving 11 bases between them. Germline V gene sequence: CDR1 LNHDA, CDR2 SQIVND (reference sequence). CDR3 length equals 14 residues. The CDR3 here is CASSDYRVYNEQFF. The CDR3 coding sequence is TGTGCCAGTAGTGACTACCGGGTCTACAATGAGCAGTTCTTC.

The rearrangement links TRBV4-3 to TRBJ2-6; 12 positions agree with TRBD2. Germline lookup yields CDR1 LGHNA and CDR2 YSLEER. This CDR3 is 20 amino acids long. Losses at the gene ends were 0 bases for V and 2 bases for J; bases not matched to a gene: 8. CDR3 nucleotides: TGCGCCAGCAGCCAAGAAGGTTTCCTAGCGGGGGGGCCTGGGGCCAACGTCCTGACTTTC. Residues: CASSQEGFLAGGPGANVLTF.

In its sample, this clone was seen once. The rearrangement joins TRBV5-1 to TRBJ1-4; D uncertain. This CDR3 spans 16 amino acids. Trimming cost V 1 base and J 5 bases, with 15 bases left between them. Germline V gene sequence: CDR1 SGHRS, CDR2 YFSETQ. CDR3 sequence reads: CASSLRGNFGNEKLFF. DNA of the CDR3: TGCGCCAGCAGCTTGAGAGGTAACTTCGGAAATGAAAAACTGTTTTTT.

The count of this clone is one. The junction does not match germline at one end; this may be a read error. J is TRBJ2-5 and V is TRBV5-4; tentatively, D is TRBD1 (6 bases). This CDR3 has 16 residues. In germline, CDR1 is SGHNT, CDR2 YYREEE (reference sequence). CDR3 residues: CARSLVYPRGQETQYF. Written as DNA, the CDR3 is TGTGCCCGCAGCTTGGTTTATCCCAGGGGCCAAGAGACCCAGTACTTC.

This sequence joins TRBV5-8 and TRBJ2-1, with unresolved D. The V gene lost 1 base and the J gene lost 8 bases, with 19 bases spanning the gap. The germline V gene encodes CDR1 SGHTS and CDR2 YDEGEE. The CDR3 loop spans 16 amino acids. DNA for the CDR3: TGTGCCAGCAGCTTGAGCCGTTCTAGGCTTCGCTATGAGCAGTTCTTC. This codes for CASSLSRSRLRYEQFF.

The chain has TRBV7-9 and TRBJ1-2; 7 bases fit TRBD1. The CDR3 is 13 residues long. The V gene's germline CDR1 is SEHNR and CDR2 FQNEAQ (reference sequence). Trimming cost V 5 bases and J 3 bases; bases outside gene matches: 3. CDR3 sequence: CASSQGTDYGYTF. DNA of the CDR3: TGTGCCAGCAGCCAGGGGACAGACTATGGCTACACCTTC.

The rearrangement uses TRBV7-8 and TRBJ1-2; D uncertain. Per the germline V gene, CDR1 is SGHVS and CDR2 is FQNEAQ. Between the trimmed V and J ends, which lost 4 bases and 2 bases, there was a span of 14 bases. CDR3 size: 15 residues. In DNA, the CDR3 is TGTGCCAGCAGCTCCTGGGCACGTGCAAACTATGGCTACACCTTC. Its translation: CASSSWARANYGYTF.

The genes are TRBV5-6 and TRBJ2-7; TRBD1 agrees at 8 bases. The CDR3 consists of 12 residues. V trimming: 4 bases; J trimming: 6 bases; junction bases outside the gene matches: 3. From germline, CDR1 is SGHDT and CDR2 YYEEEE. CDR3: CASSRQGTEQYF. In DNA form, the CDR3 reads TGTGCCAGCAGCCGACAGGGGACCGAGCAGTACTTC.

The chain links TRBV25-1 to TRBJ2-2; D might be TRBD1 (6 bases). CDR1 is MGHDK and CDR2 is SYGVNS in the germline V gene. The V end was cut by 5 bases, the J end by 1 base, with 20 bases between. This CDR3 contains 18 residues. CDR3 amino acids: CASSTGVGGSGNTGELFF. CDR3 bases: TGTGCCAGCAGTACCGGAGTTGGGGGCAGTGGGAACACCGGGGAGCTGTTTTTT.

The chain couples TRBV7-2 to TRBJ2-1; 9 nucleotides line up with TRBD2. With 5 bases clipped from V and 2 bases from J, the junction kept 7 bases outside the gene matches. This CDR3 is 16 amino acids long. Germline CDR1 and CDR2: SGHTA and FQGNSA. The CDR3 spells CASSVTAGGAYNEQFF. The DNA for the CDR3 is TGTGCCAGCAGCGTAACAGCGGGGGGCGCCTACAATGAGCAGTTCTTC. The full variable domain, completed using reference TRBV7-2 and TRBJ2-1, is GAGVSQSPSNKVTEKGKDVELRCDPISGHTALYWYRQSLGQGLEFLIYFQGNSAPDKSGLPSDRFSAERTGGSVSTLTIQRTQQEDSAVYLCASSVTAGGAYNEQFFGPGTRLTVL.

Points on this clone: A read error may account for a junction end that differs from germline. The rearrangement joins TRBV15 to TRBJ2-3; no clear D gene. The CDR3 length is 15 residues. The germline V gene encodes CDR1 LNHNV and CDR2 YYDKDF (reference sequence). As DNA, the CDR3 is TGTCCCACCAGCAGAGATTGGCTTATCTCAGATACGCAGTATTTT. This gives the protein CPTSRDWLISDTQYF.

This chain connects TRBV6-5 to TRBJ2-2, with a tentative D call TRBD1 (6 bases). This CDR3 is built from 13 residues. Trimming left V 10 bases short and J 4 bases short, with 13 bases between. The V gene's germline CDR1 is MNHEY and CDR2 SVGAGI. This CDR3 is CATGRGGTGELFF. The CDR3 DNA sequence: TGTGCCACAGGCAGGGGCGGCACCGGGGAGCTGTTTTTT.

The CDR3 nucleotides are TGTGCCAGCAGTGAGGGACAGGGGAAGAAGAGGGTGTCTGGCTACACCTTC. It codes for CASSEGQGKKRVSGYTF. This chain uses TRBV6-1 with TRBJ1-2; TRBD1 agrees at 10 bases. V was clipped by 3 bases and J by 7 bases; unmatched bases: 14. Germline V lookup: CDR1 MNHNS, CDR2 SASEGT. This CDR3 is built from 17 residues.

J is TRBJ1-1 and V is TRBV2, with 8 bases aligning to TRBD1. This CDR3 is built from 14 residues. Germline CDR1 and CDR2: SNHLY and FYNNEI. V dropped 5 bases and J dropped 1; count of bases not matched to a gene: 3. The DNA of the CDR3 is TGTGCCAGCAGTTACACAGGGGGGAACACTGAAGCTTTCTTT. Protein sequence: CASSYTGGNTEAFF.